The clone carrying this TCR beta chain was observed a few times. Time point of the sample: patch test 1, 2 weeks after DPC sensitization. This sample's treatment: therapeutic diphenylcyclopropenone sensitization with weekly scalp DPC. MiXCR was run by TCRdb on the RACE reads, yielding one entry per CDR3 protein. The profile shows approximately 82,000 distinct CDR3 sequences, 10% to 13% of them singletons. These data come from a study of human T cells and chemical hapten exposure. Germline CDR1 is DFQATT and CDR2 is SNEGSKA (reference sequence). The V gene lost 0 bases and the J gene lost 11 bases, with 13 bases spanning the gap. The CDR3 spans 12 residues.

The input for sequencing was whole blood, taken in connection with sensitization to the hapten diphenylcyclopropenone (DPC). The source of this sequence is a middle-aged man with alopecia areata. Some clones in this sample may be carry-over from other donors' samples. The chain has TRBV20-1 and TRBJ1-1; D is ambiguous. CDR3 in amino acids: CSARDQLPWAFF. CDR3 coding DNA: TGCAGTGCTAGAGATCAACTTCCATGGGCTTTCTTT.